These T cell receptor beta chains were read from a single sample in a study of vaccination and CD4 T cells after COVID-19. Each CDR3 protein is one row after TCRdb ran MiXCR on the PCR reads. The profile shows roughly 15,000 distinct CDR3 sequences, around 48% of them singletons. No antigen is known for these receptors. Sequences were obtained from CD4+ T cells from blood, cultured in vitro. All receptors come from a human donor who had recovered from COVID-19. CDR3s include the opening cysteine and the closing phenylalanine or tryptophan. Each record gives: clone size, J gene, V gene, D gene, CDR3 DNA, CDR3 protein. A D gene is named only where the DNA matches it firmly. Size is stated for part of the rows, as once, few or many counts, or as a class when the clone is expanded.

once | TRBJ1-1 | TRBV30 | TRBD1 | TGTGCCTGGATCATTTCCCCGGGGACAGAGGCTTTCTTT | CAWIISPGTEAFF
NA | TRBJ1-2 | TRBV6-1 | NA | TGTGCCAGCAGTGAAGACGGTTGGGTTGGTTATGGCTACACCTTC | CASSEDGWVGYGYTF
NA | TRBJ2-2 | TRBV7-3 | NA | TGTGCCAGCAGCTCTCAGACCGGGGAGCTGTTTTTT | CASSSQTGELFF
NA | TRBJ2-1 | TRBV20-1 | TRBD2 | TGCAGTGCTCATGGACTAGCGGGGGGCCAGCAGTTCTTC | CSAHGLAGGQQFF
few | TRBJ1-6 | TRBV20-1 | TRBD1 | TGCAGTGCTCGGGGACAGATAAATTCACCCCTCCACTTT | CSARGQINSPLHF
few | TRBJ1-2 | TRBV10-3 | NA | TGTGCCCTCACCGACCCCGGGGAGGGGGGCTACACCTTC | CALTDPGEGGYTF
few | TRBJ1-5 | TRBV6-5 | NA | TGTGCCAGCAGTTACTCGAGCGGTCAGCCCCAGCATTTT | CASSYSSGQPQHF
NA | TRBJ2-1 | TRBV21-1 | NA | TGTGCCAGCAGCAACCCTCGCGGGGAGTCCTACAATGAGCAGTTCTTC | CASSNPRGESYNEQFF
few | TRBJ2-5 | TRBV7-2 | TRBD1 | TGTGCCAGCAGCTTAGCCGGGACAGGGATGGAGACCCAGTACTTC | CASSLAGTGMETQYF
NA | TRBJ2-5 | TRBV19 | TRBD2 | TGTGCCAGTAGTCCCTCTAGCGGGAGCTTTGGGGAGACCCAGTACTTC | CASSPSSGSFGETQYF
few | TRBJ1-2 | TRBV15 | NA | TGTGCCACCAGCAGCCGGTACTATGGCTACACCTTC | CATSSRYYGYTF
NA | TRBJ1-6 | TRBV6-1 | NA | TGTGCCAGCACGAGGAGCCCCTATAATTCACCCCTCCACTTT | CASTRSPYNSPLHF
NA | TRBJ1-1 | TRBV20-1 | NA | TGCAGTGCTTCGTATTCCATGTCGCAGGGAAAGCGGAACACTGAAGCTTTCTTT | CSASYSMSQGKRNTEAFF
NA | TRBJ2-3 | TRBV5-4 | NA | TGTGCCAGCAGCAACTTACAGGATGTGGATATGCAGTATTTT | CASSNLQDVDMQYF
few | TRBJ1-6 | TRBV20-1 | NA | TGCAGTGCTAGAGATAGGAGGGGTTCACCCCTCCACTTT | CSARDRRGSPLHF
NA | TRBJ2-7 | TRBV30 | TRBD1 | TGTGCCTGGTTGGGAACCGACAGGGGGTTAAGCGAGCAGTACTTC | CAWLGTDRGLSEQYF
few | TRBJ1-2 | TRBV15 | NA | TGTGCCACCAGCAGAGACAGGATGGGGGGCTATGGCTACACCTTC | CATSRDRMGGYGYTF
NA | TRBJ1-1 | TRBV27 | NA | TGTGCCAGCAGTTCCCTGGCGGGCACTGAAGCTTTCTTT | CASSSLAGTEAFF
few | TRBJ2-7 | TRBV15 | NA | TGTGCCACCAGCAGAGGCCGAACTGAGGGGGAGCAGTACTTC | CATSRGRTEGEQYF
NA | TRBJ1-1 | TRBV20-1 | NA | TGCAGTGCTCCAAGACAGCACGCTTACACTGAAGCTTTCTTT | CSAPRQHAYTEAFF
NA | TRBJ1-3 | TRBV7-2 | TRBD1 | TGTGCCAGCAGCTCATCGGACAGGCGGCCGAGTGGAAACACCATATATTTT | CASSSSDRRPSGNTIYF
NA | TRBJ2-7 | TRBV6-1 | NA | TGTGCCAGTAAACAGGGAGGAGGATACGAGCAGTACTTC | CASKQGGGYEQYF
NA | TRBJ1-2 | TRBV20-1 | NA | TGCAGTGCTAGATACAGGGCCGGAGATGGCTACACCTTC | CSARYRAGDGYTF
NA | TRBJ2-5 | TRBV7-2 | NA | TGTGCCAGCAGCTTAGGTCAAAGGACAAGGTCGAAAGAGACCCAGTACTTC | CASSLGQRTRSKETQYF
NA | TRBJ1-2 | TRBV10-3 | NA | TGTGCCATCAGTGAGCCAACGGCCACCCGGGACTATGGCTACACCTTC | CAISEPTATRDYGYTF
NA | TRBJ1-1 | TRBV20-1 | NA | TGCAGTGCTAGAGATAGAGCTCCCCCCGCGGTCGGCTTGAATAGGGGTGAAGCTTTCTTT | CSARDRAPPAVGLNRGEAFF
NA | TRBJ2-1 | TRBV6-1 | NA | TGTGCCAGCAGGACAGGCACCGATGAGCAGTTCTTC | CASRTGTDEQFF
NA | TRBJ2-3 | TRBV20-1 | TRBD2 | TGCAGTGCTAGTTACCGTAGCGGGGAGGCAGATACGCAGTATTTT | CSASYRSGEADTQYF
NA | TRBJ1-3 | TRBV7-9 | NA | TGTGCCAGCAGATCCGCAGGTAACTCTGGAAACACCATATATTTT | CASRSAGNSGNTIYF
NA | TRBJ2-3 | TRBV15 | NA | TGTGCCACCAGCCCCCGAGCCGCAGATACGCAGTATTTT | CATSPRAADTQYF
few | TRBJ2-1 | TRBV24-1 | NA | TGTGCCACCAGTGATACTATGTTAAGACACAATGAGCAGTTCTTC | CATSDTMLRHNEQFF
few | TRBJ1-2 | TRBV20-1 | NA | TGCAGTGCTAGAGGTGGGGCCAACTATGGCTACACCTTC | CSARGGANYGYTF
NA | TRBJ1-6 | TRBV27 | NA | TGTGCCAGCAGTTCCGACAGCCGGAGTGCACCCCTCCACTTT | CASSSDSRSAPLHF
NA | TRBJ1-6 | TRBV7-9 | TRBD1 | TGTGCCAGCAGCTTATACGGGACAGGGGACACACCCCTCCACTTT | CASSLYGTGDTPLHF
NA | TRBJ2-5 | TRBV7-2 | TRBD1 | TGTGCCAGCAGCTTATCCGGGACAGGGGGCTTGACCCAGTACTTC | CASSLSGTGGLTQYF